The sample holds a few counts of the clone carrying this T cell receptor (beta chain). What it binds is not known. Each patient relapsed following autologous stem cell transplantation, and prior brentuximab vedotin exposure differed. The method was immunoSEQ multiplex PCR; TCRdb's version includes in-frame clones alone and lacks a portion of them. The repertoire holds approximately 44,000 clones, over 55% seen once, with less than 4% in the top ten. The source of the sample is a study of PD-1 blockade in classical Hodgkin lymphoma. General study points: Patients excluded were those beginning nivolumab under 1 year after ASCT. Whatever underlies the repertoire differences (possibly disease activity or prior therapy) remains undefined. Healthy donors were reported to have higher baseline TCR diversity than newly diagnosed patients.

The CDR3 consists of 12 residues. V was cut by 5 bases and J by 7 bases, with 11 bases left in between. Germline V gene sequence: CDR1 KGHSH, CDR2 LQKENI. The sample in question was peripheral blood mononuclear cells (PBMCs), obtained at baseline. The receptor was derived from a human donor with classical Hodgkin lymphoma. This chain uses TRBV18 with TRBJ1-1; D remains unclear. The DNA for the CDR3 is TGTGCCAGCTCAAGCGGACGGCTTGAAGCTTTCTTT. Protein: CASSSGRLEAFF. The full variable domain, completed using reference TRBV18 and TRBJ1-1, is NAGVMQNPRHLVRRRGQEARLRCSPMKGHSHVYWYRQLPEEGLKFMVYLQKENIIDESGMPKERFSAEFPKEGPSILRIQQVVRGDSAAYFCASSSGRLEAFFGQGTRLTVV.